Listed below are T cell receptor beta chains from one sample, sequenced in a study of cytomegalovirus exposure and HLA in healthy donors. Clones were sequenced by immunoSEQ multiplex PCR, and TCRdb holds only the in-frame ones, with some missing. The table lists around 150,000 clones, approximately 80% of them singletons, with around 3% in the top ten. The sample was PBMCs. The origin of the receptors is a man between 35 and 55 years old in good health and CMV-seronegative. Both conserved end residues are part of each CDR3. The D gene is left open where the match is weak. Clone size, where shown, is once, few, many, or a class for clones that have expanded.

j_call d_call v_call clone_size cdr3_aa cdr3_nt
TRBJ2-7 TRBD2 TRBV27 . CASSLSRGSGYEQYF TGTGCCAGCAGTTTATCGCGGGGGTCGGGCTACGAGCAGTACTTC
TRBJ1-5 TRBD1 TRBV7-4 . CASSLKDRAGQPQHF TGTGCCAGCAGCTTAAAGGACAGGGCGGGACAGCCCCAGCATTTT
TRBJ2-5 TRBD1 TRBV30 few CAWSVPRGIRETQYF TGTGCCTGGAGTGTACCCAGGGGGATACGAGAGACCCAGTACTTC
TRBJ2-3 . TRBV5-1 . CASSAGQPTDTQYF TGCGCCAGCAGCGCCGGACAGCCCACAGATACGCAGTATTTT
TRBJ2-5 . TRBV7-9 few CASSTTEGGTQETQYF TGTGCCAGTTCGACTACCGAGGGGGGGACCCAAGAGACCCAGTACTTC
TRBJ2-3 . TRBV6-5 . CASTATVTDTQYF TGTGCCAGCACCGCGACAGTCACAGATACGCAGTATTTT
TRBJ1-2 . TRBV30 . CAWTLTPEVHGYTF TGTGCCTGGACTCTGACCCCGGAGGTCCATGGCTACACCTTC
TRBJ2-7 TRBD1 TRBV10-3 once CAISEGYRGNEQYF TGTGCCATCAGTGAGGGTTACAGGGGTAACGAGCAGTACTTC
TRBJ1-2 TRBD1 TRBV7-2 few CASSPNPGGFGYTF TGTGCCAGCAGCCCTAACCCAGGGGGCTTTGGCTACACCTTC
TRBJ2-7 . TRBV6-5 . CASSYDTSYEQYF TGTGCCAGCAGTTACGACACCTCCTACGAGCAGTACTTC
TRBJ1-1 . TRBV6-6 few CASSTFNTEAFF TGTGCCAGCAGCACATTTAACACTGAAGCTTTCTTT
TRBJ2-1 . TRBV28 . CASSPPPTGVRNEQFF TGTGCCAGCAGTCCGCCCCCTACGGGAGTTAGGAATGAGCAGTTCTTC
TRBJ2-3 TRBD2 TRBV29-1 . CSVSSGFFTDTQYF TGCAGCGTTTCTAGCGGTTTTTTCACAGATACGCAGTATTTT
TRBJ1-6 . TRBV7-2 . CASSLAQGLRSPLHF TGTGCCAGCAGCCTAGCACAGGGTTTACGGTCACCCCTCCACTTT
TRBJ1-1 . TRBV19 . CASSRDGRNTEAFF TGTGCCAGTAGTAGGGACGGGAGGAACACTGAAGCTTTCTTT
TRBJ1-1 TRBD1 TRBV6-4 . CASSAQGADTEAFF TGTGCCAGCAGTGCACAGGGGGCAGACACTGAAGCTTTCTTT
TRBJ1-5 . TRBV28 . CASSFTGRVNQPQHF TGTGCCAGCAGTTTTACAGGGAGGGTCAATCAGCCCCAGCATTTT
TRBJ2-1 TRBD2 TRBV30 . CAWRILRLAAGNEQFF TGTGCCTGGAGGATCTTAAGACTAGCGGCCGGGAATGAGCAGTTCTTC
TRBJ1-1 . TRBV5-4 . CASSLQGTEAFF TGTGCCAGCAGCCTGCAGGGAACTGAAGCTTTCTTT
TRBJ2-5 TRBD2 TRBV7-9 . CASSVASGGKETQYF TGTGCCAGCAGCGTAGCTAGCGGGGGTAAAGAGACCCAGTACTTC
TRBJ2-5 . TRBV5-8 . CASSLTAGWKTQYF TGTGCCAGCAGCTTAACGGCAGGGTGGAAGACCCAGTACTTC
TRBJ2-7 TRBD1 TRBV7-8 . CASSGQANTYEQYF TGTGCCAGCAGCGGACAGGCGAATACCTACGAGCAGTACTTC
TRBJ2-7 TRBD2 TRBV5-1 . CASSSTGTSGLEQYF TGCGCCAGCAGCTCTACCGGGACTAGCGGGCTCGAGCAGTACTTC
TRBJ2-1 TRBD1 TRBV11-2 . CASSRSGQGKAEQFF TGTGCCAGCAGCCGCTCGGGACAGGGAAAGGCTGAGCAGTTCTTC
TRBJ2-1 . TRBV5-3 . CARSLGGGHEQFF TGTGCCAGAAGCTTGGGGGGCGGCCATGAGCAGTTCTTC
TRBJ1-1 . TRBV19 once CASSRQAAEAFF TGTGCCAGTAGTCGCCAGGCAGCCGAAGCTTTCTTT
TRBJ2-5 TRBD2 TRBV28 . CASSLGLAGPETQYF TGTGCCAGCAGTCTGGGACTAGCGGGCCCAGAGACCCAGTACTTC
TRBJ2-7 . TRBV6-5 . CASSYGGAPYEQYF TGTGCCAGCAGTTACGGCGGGGCCCCCTACGAGCAGTACTTC
TRBJ1-4 . TRBV19 . CASSRLGEGNEKLFF TGTGCCAGTAGTAGACTAGGAGAGGGGAATGAAAAACTGTTTTTT
TRBJ2-7 TRBD2 TRBV6-5 . CASSRTSGYEQYF TGTGCCAGCAGCCGGACTAGTGGCTACGAGCAGTACTTC
TRBJ2-3 . TRBV19 . CASSSLQGYSDTDTQYF TGTGCCAGTAGTAGCCTCCAGGGGTACTCTGACACAGATACGCAGTATTTT
TRBJ2-2 . TRBV7-2 . CASSLGVLAGSGTGELFF TGTGCCAGCAGCTTAGGTGTTTTGGCGGGATCAGGCACCGGGGAGCTGTTTTTT
TRBJ1-2 . TRBV6-1 . CASSVGAYGYTF TGTGCCAGCAGCGTGGGGGCCTATGGCTACACCTTC
TRBJ2-7 . TRBV6-5 . CASSSNSYEQYF TGTGCCAGCAGCTCGAACAGCTACGAGCAGTACTTC
TRBJ1-1 TRBD1 TRBV29-1 . CSAGQGMPGTEAFF TGCAGCGCTGGACAGGGGATGCCGGGCACTGAAGCTTTCTTT
TRBJ2-6 . TRBV6-6 few CASRSPGDSGANVLTF TGTGCCAGCAGATCCCCAGGGGACTCTGGGGCCAACGTCCTGACTTTC
TRBJ1-2 . TRBV18 . CASSPDGGGYTF TGTGCCAGCTCACCGGATGGCGGTGGCTACACCTTC
TRBJ2-1 TRBD2 TRBV10-3 . CATDSGGAWNEQFF TGTGCCACCGATAGCGGGGGGGCCTGGAATGAGCAGTTCTTC
TRBJ1-1 . TRBV19 . CASTPGIAGTEAFF TGTGCCAGTACCCCGGGAATCGCGGGAACTGAAGCTTTCTTT
TRBJ1-2 TRBD1 TRBV9 . CASSAQGAGNYGYTF TGTGCCAGCAGCGCACAGGGGGCTGGGAACTATGGCTACACCTTC
TRBJ1-1 . TRBV7-9 . CASSLGGLNTEAFF TGTGCCAGCAGCTTGGGGGGGTTAAACACTGAAGCTTTCTTT
TRBJ2-7 . TRBV7-9 . CASSGSGSYEQYF TGTGCCAGCAGCGGTAGCGGCTCCTACGAGCAGTACTTC
TRBJ1-2 TRBD1 TRBV9 . CASSAAGTVLYGYTF TGTGCCAGCAGCGCTGCGGGGACAGTCCTCTATGGCTACACCTTC
TRBJ2-7 TRBD2 TRBV4-3 . CASSQALAGGTSSYEQYF TGCGCCAGCAGCCAAGCTCTGGCGGGGGGGACAAGCTCCTACGAGCAGTACTTC
TRBJ2-2 TRBD1 TRBV7-6 . CASSLGTGALTGELFF TGTGCCAGCAGCTTAGGGACAGGGGCGCTGACCGGGGAGCTGTTTTTT
TRBJ2-1 . TRBV7-2 . CASSLGSGRNEQFF TGTGCCAGCAGCTTAGGTAGCGGTAGGAATGAGCAGTTCTTC
TRBJ1-5 . TRBV6-4 . CASSDSSQYSNQPQHF TGTGCCAGCAGTGACTCTTCCCAGTATAGCAATCAGCCCCAGCATTTT
TRBJ1-5 . TRBV19 . CASSIGGYSNQPQHF TGTGCCAGTAGTATAGGAGGTTATAGCAATCAGCCCCAGCATTTT
TRBJ2-7 . TRBV7-2 few CASSFGEAREQYF TGTGCCAGCAGCTTTGGGGAGGCGAGGGAGCAGTACTTC
TRBJ1-1 . TRBV6-5 . CASSYPGDYAEAFF TGTGCCAGCAGTTACCCAGGGGATTACGCTGAAGCTTTCTTT
TRBJ2-5 TRBD1 TRBV30 . CAWTRQGKETQYF TGTGCCTGGACCCGACAGGGGAAAGAGACCCAGTACTTC
TRBJ2-6 . TRBV6-5 . CASSTPTVGANVLTF TGTGCCAGCAGCACCCCAACGGTAGGGGCCAACGTCCTGACTTTC
TRBJ1-2 TRBD1 TRBV27 . CASSGQGGYGYTF TGTGCCAGCAGTGGACAGGGTGGCTATGGCTACACCTTC